A selection of T cell receptor beta chains follows, all from one sample in a study of blood T cell repertoires in COVID-19. TCRdb's copy holds only in-frame clones and misses some; the assay was immunoSEQ multiplex PCR. The sample lists nearly 350,000 clones; roughly 87% were seen once. Sequencing was done on a sample of PBMCs or T cells enriched from blood (not recorded which). These receptors originate from a woman younger than 45 who had recovered from COVID-19. Both conserved end residues are part of each CDR3. The order of the fields is CDR3 protein, CDR3 DNA, clone size, V gene, D gene, J gene. The D gene is left open where the match is weak. For some rows the clone size is stated as once, few or many, or as a class when expanded; others skip it.

CDR3 protein: CASSLVRGGQRSSGNTIYF
CDR3 DNA: TGTGCCAGCAGCTTAGTAAGGGGCGGACAGAGAAGCTCTGGAAACACCATATATTTT
clone size: .
V gene: TRBV7-8
D gene: .
J gene: TRBJ1-3

CDR3 protein: CASSQGTSGGDPPDTQYF
CDR3 DNA: TGCGCCAGCAGCCAAGGGACTAGCGGGGGGGACCCACCAGATACGCAGTATTTT
clone size: .
V gene: TRBV4-3
D gene: TRBD2
J gene: TRBJ2-3

CDR3 protein: CASRPTILETQYF
CDR3 DNA: TGTGCCAGCAGGCCTACTATTCTAGAGACCCAGTACTTC
clone size: .
V gene: TRBV6-5
D gene: .
J gene: TRBJ2-5

CDR3 protein: CASSPLTGSYEQYF
CDR3 DNA: TGTGCCAGCAGCCCCTTGACAGGGTCCTACGAGCAGTACTTC
clone size: once
V gene: TRBV11-2
D gene: TRBD1
J gene: TRBJ2-7

CDR3 protein: CASSFRVSVNPNEQFF
CDR3 DNA: TGTGCCAGCAGCTTCCGGGTGTCGGTAAACCCCAATGAGCAGTTCTTC
clone size: .
V gene: TRBV11-2
D gene: .
J gene: TRBJ2-1

CDR3 protein: CASSPRLAGGYNEQFF
CDR3 DNA: TGTGCCAGTAGTCCCAGACTAGCGGGGGGGTACAATGAGCAGTTCTTC
clone size: .
V gene: TRBV19
D gene: TRBD2
J gene: TRBJ2-1

CDR3 protein: CARNRPIQGRNEQFF
CDR3 DNA: TGCGCCAGAAACCGCCCTATACAGGGTAGGAATGAGCAGTTCTTC
clone size: few
V gene: TRBV10-1
D gene: .
J gene: TRBJ2-1

CDR3 protein: CSASPQLAGGTYEQYF
CDR3 DNA: TGCAGTGCTAGTCCCCAGCTAGCGGGGGGAACCTACGAGCAGTACTTC
clone size: .
V gene: TRBV20-1
D gene: TRBD2
J gene: TRBJ2-7

CDR3 protein: CATSRDPTGGETQYF
CDR3 DNA: TGTGCCACCAGCAGAGATCCGACAGGGGGAGAGACCCAGTACTTC
clone size: .
V gene: TRBV15
D gene: TRBD1
J gene: TRBJ2-5

CDR3 protein: CASRTGTGEYGYTF
CDR3 DNA: TGCGCCAGCAGAACCGGGACAGGAGAGTATGGCTACACCTTC
clone size: .
V gene: TRBV5-1
D gene: TRBD1
J gene: TRBJ1-2

CDR3 protein: CASSVPGEKLFF
CDR3 DNA: TGTGCCAGCAGCGTTCCGGGAGAAAAACTGTTTTTT
clone size: once
V gene: TRBV9
D gene: .
J gene: TRBJ1-4

CDR3 protein: CASSQDRVEQPQHF
CDR3 DNA: TGTGCCAGCAGCCAGGACAGGGTAGAACAGCCCCAGCATTTT
clone size: .
V gene: TRBV6-2/TRBV6-3
D gene: TRBD1
J gene: TRBJ1-5

CDR3 protein: CASSAIRRLAGYNEQFF
CDR3 DNA: TGTGCCAGCAGTGCTATTAGGAGGCTAGCGGGCTACAATGAGCAGTTCTTC
clone size: .
V gene: TRBV2
D gene: TRBD2
J gene: TRBJ2-1

CDR3 protein: CASSLRDSPGQPQHF
CDR3 DNA: TGTGCCAGCAGTTTACGGGACTCTCCGGGGCAGCCCCAGCATTTT
clone size: .
V gene: TRBV27
D gene: .
J gene: TRBJ1-5

CDR3 protein: CASSVGSNQPQHF
CDR3 DNA: TGTGCCAGCAGCGTCGGTAGCAATCAGCCCCAGCATTTT
clone size: once
V gene: TRBV7-9
D gene: .
J gene: TRBJ1-5

CDR3 protein: CASGTGSESPLHF
CDR3 DNA: TGTGCTAGCGGTACAGGGTCCGAGTCACCCCTCCACTTT
clone size: once
V gene: TRBV12-5
D gene: .
J gene: TRBJ1-6

CDR3 protein: CAISGAGGTYEQYF
CDR3 DNA: TGTGCCATCAGTGGGGCAGGGGGCACCTACGAGCAGTACTTC
clone size: .
V gene: TRBV10-3
D gene: TRBD1
J gene: TRBJ2-7

CDR3 protein: CASSSRDMNAYEQYF
CDR3 DNA: TGTGCCAGCAGCTCCCGGGACATGAACGCCTACGAGCAGTACTTC
clone size: .
V gene: TRBV7-9
D gene: .
J gene: TRBJ2-7

CDR3 protein: CASSYGLGQNYGYTF
CDR3 DNA: TGTGCCAGCAGTTACGGTCTGGGGCAGAACTATGGCTACACCTTC
clone size: .
V gene: TRBV6-5
D gene: .
J gene: TRBJ1-2

CDR3 protein: CASSQGLARVTTDTQYF
CDR3 DNA: TGTGCCAGCAGCCAAGGACTAGCTAGGGTGACCACAGATACGCAGTATTTT
clone size: .
V gene: TRBV7-2
D gene: TRBD2
J gene: TRBJ2-3

CDR3 protein: CASREGVENTIYF
CDR3 DNA: TGTGCCAGCAGAGAGGGGGTCGAAAACACCATATATTTT
clone size: .
V gene: TRBV28
D gene: .
J gene: TRBJ1-3

CDR3 protein: CASSSSTWGLTAYNEQFF
CDR3 DNA: TGTGCCAGCAGCTCCTCCACCTGGGGACTGACGGCCTACAATGAGCAGTTCTTC
clone size: .
V gene: TRBV7-9
D gene: .
J gene: TRBJ2-1

CDR3 protein: CASGQFINYGYTF
CDR3 DNA: TGTGCCAGCGGTCAGTTCATTAACTATGGCTACACCTTC
clone size: .
V gene: TRBV28
D gene: .
J gene: TRBJ1-2

CDR3 protein: CASSYGRPGSNQPQHF
CDR3 DNA: TGTGCCAGCAGTTACGGTCGGCCAGGGAGCAATCAGCCCCAGCATTTT
clone size: .
V gene: TRBV6-5
D gene: .
J gene: TRBJ1-5

CDR3 protein: CATQGQARENSPLHF
CDR3 DNA: TGTGCCACCCAAGGACAGGCCAGAGAGAATTCACCCCTCCACTTT
clone size: .
V gene: TRBV6-6
D gene: TRBD1
J gene: TRBJ1-6

CDR3 protein: CASRSSGTSSTDTQYF
CDR3 DNA: TGTGCCAGCAGATCGTCCGGGACTAGCAGCACAGATACGCAGTATTTT
clone size: .
V gene: TRBV2
D gene: TRBD2
J gene: TRBJ2-3

CDR3 protein: CASSTLGGSEAFF
CDR3 DNA: TGTGCCAGTAGTACCCTTGGAGGAAGTGAAGCTTTCTTT
clone size: .
V gene: TRBV19
D gene: .
J gene: TRBJ1-1

CDR3 protein: CASSGPDRAGYTF
CDR3 DNA: TGTGCCAGCAGTGGACCGGACAGGGCGGGCTACACCTTC
clone size: .
V gene: TRBV28
D gene: TRBD1
J gene: TRBJ1-2

CDR3 protein: CASRAYREFYGYTF
CDR3 DNA: TGTGCCAGCAGGGCCTACAGGGAATTCTATGGCTACACCTTC
clone size: .
V gene: TRBV28
D gene: .
J gene: TRBJ1-2

CDR3 protein: CASSKAGGDEKLFF
CDR3 DNA: TGTGCCAGCAGCAAGGCGGGGGGGGATGAAAAACTGTTTTTT
clone size: .
V gene: TRBV5-8
D gene: .
J gene: TRBJ1-4

CDR3 protein: CSASQGVYNSPLHF
CDR3 DNA: TGCAGTGCTAGTCAGGGGGTCTATAATTCACCCCTCCACTTT
clone size: .
V gene: TRBV20-1
D gene: TRBD1
J gene: TRBJ1-6

CDR3 protein: CATVQGGTTDTQYF
CDR3 DNA: TGTGCCACTGTACAGGGGGGGACCACAGATACGCAGTATTTT
clone size: .
V gene: TRBV19
D gene: .
J gene: TRBJ2-3

CDR3 protein: CSASKTGVKETQYF
CDR3 DNA: TGCAGTGCTAGTAAGACAGGGGTCAAGGAGACCCAGTACTTC
clone size: .
V gene: TRBV20-1
D gene: TRBD1
J gene: TRBJ2-5

CDR3 protein: CASSDLGDEQYF
CDR3 DNA: TGCGCCAGCAGCGACCTAGGGGACGAGCAGTACTTC
clone size: .
V gene: TRBV5-1
D gene: .
J gene: TRBJ2-7

CDR3 protein: CASTGGGGYTF
CDR3 DNA: TGTGCCAGCACGGGAGGGGGTGGCTACACCTTC
clone size: .
V gene: TRBV6-5
D gene: .
J gene: TRBJ1-2

CDR3 protein: CASSQAPGPGYEQYF
CDR3 DNA: TGTGCCAGCAGCCAAGCTCCAGGCCCGGGGTACGAGCAGTACTTC
clone size: .
V gene: TRBV3-1/TRBV3-2
D gene: .
J gene: TRBJ2-7

CDR3 protein: CASSRTTTNTGELFF
CDR3 DNA: TGTGCCAGCAGCAGGACTACAACCAACACCGGGGAGCTGTTTTTT
clone size: .
V gene: TRBV7-6
D gene: .
J gene: TRBJ2-2

CDR3 protein: CASSPRGGRGNQPQHF
CDR3 DNA: TGTGCCAGCTCACCACGGGGGGGAAGGGGCAATCAGCCCCAGCATTTT
clone size: .
V gene: TRBV18
D gene: .
J gene: TRBJ1-5

CDR3 protein: CASSPATKAGELFF
CDR3 DNA: TGTGCCAGCTCACCAGCTACTAAGGCCGGGGAGCTGTTTTTT
clone size: .
V gene: TRBV18
D gene: .
J gene: TRBJ2-2

CDR3 protein: CASMTGVATNEKLFF
CDR3 DNA: TGTGCCAGCATGACAGGGGTTGCAACTAATGAAAAACTGTTTTTT
clone size: .
V gene: TRBV27
D gene: TRBD1
J gene: TRBJ1-4

CDR3 protein: CASSFEGGNQPQHF
CDR3 DNA: TGTGCCAGCAGTTTTGAAGGGGGCAATCAGCCCCAGCATTTT
clone size: .
V gene: TRBV6-2/TRBV6-3
D gene: .
J gene: TRBJ1-5

CDR3 protein: CASSSVYEQYF
CDR3 DNA: TGTGCCAGCAGTTCAGTCTACGAGCAGTACTTC
clone size: .
V gene: TRBV12-3/TRBV12-4
D gene: .
J gene: TRBJ2-7

CDR3 protein: CASSIDRAETQYF
CDR3 DNA: TGTGCCAGTAGTATAGACAGGGCAGAGACCCAGTACTTC
clone size: .
V gene: TRBV19
D gene: .
J gene: TRBJ2-5

CDR3 protein: CASSRIRGTEAFF
CDR3 DNA: TGTGCCAGCAGCCGCATCAGGGGCACTGAAGCTTTCTTT
clone size: .
V gene: TRBV28
D gene: .
J gene: TRBJ1-1

CDR3 protein: CATREGDGSPLHF
CDR3 DNA: TGTGCCACCCGAGAGGGGGACGGTTCACCCCTCCACTTT
clone size: .
V gene: TRBV7-2
D gene: .
J gene: TRBJ1-6

CDR3 protein: CARRRTGAYHGYTF
CDR3 DNA: TGTGCCAGGCGCCGGACAGGGGCTTATCATGGCTACACCTTC
clone size: few
V gene: TRBV6-5
D gene: TRBD1
J gene: TRBJ1-2

CDR3 protein: CASSPQVAGGRVRTEAFF
CDR3 DNA: TGTGCCAGCTCACCCCAGGTCGCGGGGGGGCGCGTGAGGACTGAAGCTTTCTTT
clone size: .
V gene: TRBV18
D gene: .
J gene: TRBJ1-1

CDR3 protein: CASGQGGSEQYF
CDR3 DNA: TGTGCCAGCGGACAGGGAGGCAGCGAGCAGTACTTC
clone size: .
V gene: TRBV9
D gene: TRBD1
J gene: TRBJ2-7

CDR3 protein: CAWSVGPGRTYEQYF
CDR3 DNA: TGTGCCTGGAGTGTAGGTCCAGGGAGGACATACGAGCAGTACTTC
clone size: .
V gene: TRBV30
D gene: .
J gene: TRBJ2-7

CDR3 protein: CASSRARGSYEQYF
CDR3 DNA: TGTGCCAGCAGCCGTGCTAGGGGATCCTACGAGCAGTACTTC
clone size: once
V gene: TRBV7-2
D gene: .
J gene: TRBJ2-7

CDR3 protein: CASSLLTGGNQPQHF
CDR3 DNA: TGTGCCAGCAGCCTTCTGACAGGGGGCAATCAGCCCCAGCATTTT
clone size: few
V gene: TRBV5-8
D gene: TRBD1
J gene: TRBJ1-5

CDR3 protein: CASSFDEVEAFF
CDR3 DNA: TGTGCCAGCAGCTTCGACGAGGTGGAAGCTTTCTTT
clone size: .
V gene: TRBV11-2
D gene: .
J gene: TRBJ1-1

CDR3 protein: CASSAPWGDRTQYF
CDR3 DNA: TGTGCCAGCAGCGCCCCCTGGGGCGACAGGACCCAGTACTTC
clone size: .
V gene: TRBV9
D gene: .
J gene: TRBJ2-5

CDR3 protein: CASSAHQQGGTEAFF
CDR3 DNA: TGTGCCAGCAGTGCGCACCAACAGGGCGGCACTGAAGCTTTCTTT
clone size: .
V gene: TRBV6-2/TRBV6-3
D gene: .
J gene: TRBJ1-1

CDR3 protein: CATSRGHAKEPQHF
CDR3 DNA: TGTGCCACCAGCCGGGGACACGCGAAGGAGCCCCAGCATTTT
clone size: .
V gene: TRBV15
D gene: .
J gene: TRBJ1-5